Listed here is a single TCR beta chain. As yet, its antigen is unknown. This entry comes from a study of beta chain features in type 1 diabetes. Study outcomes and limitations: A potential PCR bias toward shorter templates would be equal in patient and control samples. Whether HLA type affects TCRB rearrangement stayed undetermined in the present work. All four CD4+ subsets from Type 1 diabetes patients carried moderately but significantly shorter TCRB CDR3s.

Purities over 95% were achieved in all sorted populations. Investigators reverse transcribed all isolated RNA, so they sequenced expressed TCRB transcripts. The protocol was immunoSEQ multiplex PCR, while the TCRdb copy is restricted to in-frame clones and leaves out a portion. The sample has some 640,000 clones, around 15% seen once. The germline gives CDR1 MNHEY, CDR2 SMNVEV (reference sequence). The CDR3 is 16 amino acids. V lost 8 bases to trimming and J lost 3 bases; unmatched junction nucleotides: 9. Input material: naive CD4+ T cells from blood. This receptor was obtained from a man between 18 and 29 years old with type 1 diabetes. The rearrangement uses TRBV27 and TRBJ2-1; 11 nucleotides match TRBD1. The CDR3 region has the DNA TGTGCCAGCGTGGGGGCGGGACAGGGGGTCTACAATGAGCAGTTCTTC. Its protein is CASVGAGQGVYNEQFF.